These 10 T cell receptor beta chains share one sample of origin, sequenced in a study of identical twins. TCRdb re-called the 5' RACE reads through MiXCR, storing one row per CDR3 protein. The sample lists 1.5 million to 2 million distinct CDR3 sequences; 32% were seen once. Input material: cord blood. Receptors were obtained from a newborn girl in good health.

Only a few counts were recorded for this clonotype. The chain uses TRBV4-2 and TRBJ2-1, with unresolved D. This CDR3 is built from 16 residues. Germline V lookup: CDR1 LGHNA, CDR2 YNFKEQ. V gave up 4 bases and J gave up 5 bases, with 18 bases separating them. CDR3 region: CASSPPSLRPHNEQFF. For the CDR3, the DNA is TGTGCCAGCAGCCCACCGAGTTTGCGGCCCCACAATGAGCAGTTCTTC.

Of note for this clonotype: A much larger clone is a single base away; this may be a read error. V gene TRBV6-5 combines with J gene TRBJ1-5; D is perhaps TRBD1 (5 bases). The V and J ends lost 8 bases and 2 bases respectively, with 7 bases between them. The V gene's germline CDR1 is MNHEY and CDR2 SVGAGI. The length of the CDR3 is 12 residues. DNA of the CDR3: TGTGCCAGCGGCAGGGGCAATCAGCCCCAGCATTTT. Its protein is CASGRGNQPQHF.

This clonotype was detected a few times. The chain employs TRBV3-1 and TRBJ2-7; D is perhaps TRBD1 (6 bases). Germline V gene sequence: CDR1 LGHDT, CDR2 YNNKEL (reference sequence). This CDR3 comprises 12 residues. V gave up 1 base and J gave up 7 bases, with 8 bases separating them. CDR3 coding DNA: TGTGCCAGCAGCCAAGTTGGACAGGAGCAGTACTTC. Its translation: CASSQVGQEQYF.

V is TRBV29-1 and J is TRBJ2-2; maybe TRBD2 (5 bases). The CDR3 runs to 13 residues. The V end lost 7 bases, the J end lost 4 bases, and 13 bases lay between the germline ends. Germline CDR1 reads SQVTM; CDR2 reads ANQGSEA. The CDR3 here is CSARRRGTGELFF. DNA for the CDR3: TGCAGCGCCCGACGTCGGGGCACCGGGGAGCTGTTTTTT.

For this clonotype: One base away lies a much larger clone, so this may be a sequencing read error. The chain joins TRBV18 to TRBJ2-5, with 7 bases that match TRBD1. Trimming removed 5 bases from V and 11 bases from J; junction bases left unmatched: 14. Germline values: CDR1 KGHSH, CDR2 LQKENI. The CDR3 sequence is 14 residues long. The CDR3 loop reads CASSNDRVYNEQYF. The CDR3 nucleotides read TGTGCCAGCTCAAATGACAGGGTTTACAATGAGCAGTACTTC.

This clonotype was recorded at least ten times. The chain uses TRBV29-1 and TRBJ2-3; no clear D. V dropped 4 bases and J dropped 4 bases, with 9 bases sitting between them. CDR1 SQVTM and CDR2 ANQGSEA come from the germline V gene. This CDR3 region has 12 residues. CDR3 amino acids: CSVGAGSDTQYF. In nucleotides, the CDR3 is TGCAGCGTTGGGGCTGGATCAGATACGCAGTATTTT.

This clonotype was picked up a small number of times. The chain employs TRBV20-1 and TRBJ2-3; D is perhaps TRBD1 or TRBD2 (5 bases each). The germline V gene encodes CDR1 DFQATT and CDR2 SNEGSKA (reference sequence). The CDR3 is 16 amino acids. V lost 3 bases to trimming and J lost 0 bases, with 16 bases between them. As DNA, the CDR3 is TGCAGTGCTAGCGCCTCCGGGACGCCTAGCACAGATACGCAGTATTTT. It translates to CSASASGTPSTDTQYF.

V and J are TRBV10-3 and TRBJ1-1; TRBD1 is a possible D gene (5 bases). The V gene's germline CDR1 is ENHRY and CDR2 SYGVKD. The ends were cut back, 7 bases at V and 0 bases at J, with 12 bases in the middle. This CDR3 has 14 amino acids. This CDR3 reads CAIKRGQMNTEAFF. The DNA of the CDR3 is TGTGCCATCAAAAGGGGTCAGATGAACACTGAAGCTTTCTTT.

The gene calls are TRBV28 and TRBJ1-6, with D possibly TRBD1 on 5 matching bases. The ends were cut back, 4 bases at V and 7 bases at J, with 11 bases in the middle. This CDR3 spans 14 amino acids. Germline-derived CDR1 and CDR2 are MDHEN and SYDVKM. The CDR3 reads CASSSQDTNSPLHF. The DNA of the CDR3 is TGTGCCAGCAGTTCTCAGGACACAAATTCACCCCTCCACTTT.

This clonotype was counted a few times. The chain combines TRBV24-1 with TRBJ2-6; the D is unclear. Trimming took 0 bases from V and 5 from J, leaving 10 bases between them. Germline V CDR1 and CDR2: KGHDR, SFDVKD. The CDR3 is made up of 16 amino acids. CDR3 coding DNA: TGTGCCACCAGTGATTTGTGGGCCACCAGGGCCAACGTCCTGACTTTC. This codes for CATSDLWATRANVLTF.